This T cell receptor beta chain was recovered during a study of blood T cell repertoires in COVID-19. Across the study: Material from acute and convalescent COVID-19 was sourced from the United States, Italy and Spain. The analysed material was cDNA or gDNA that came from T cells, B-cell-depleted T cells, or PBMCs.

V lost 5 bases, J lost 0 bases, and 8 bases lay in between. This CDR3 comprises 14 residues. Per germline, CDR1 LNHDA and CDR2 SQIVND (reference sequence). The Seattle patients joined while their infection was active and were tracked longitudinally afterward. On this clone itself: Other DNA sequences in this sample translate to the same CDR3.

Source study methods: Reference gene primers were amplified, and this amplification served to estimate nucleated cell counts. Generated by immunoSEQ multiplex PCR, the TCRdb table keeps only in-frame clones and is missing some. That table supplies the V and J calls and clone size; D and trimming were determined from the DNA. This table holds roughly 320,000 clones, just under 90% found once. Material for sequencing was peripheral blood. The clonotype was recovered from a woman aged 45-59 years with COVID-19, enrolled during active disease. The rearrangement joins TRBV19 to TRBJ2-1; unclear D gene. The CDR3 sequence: CASSWRSSYNEQFF. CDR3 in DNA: TGTGCCAGTAGTTGGCGGAGCTCCTACAATGAGCAGTTCTTC.